Listed here are 8 T cell receptor beta chains from one sample, sequenced in a study of CXCR3-negative and CXCR3-positive naive CD8 T cells. Study results and limitations: Researchers report that CXCR3-positive naive cells carry more hydrophobic TRB CDR3s than CXCR3-negative naive cells.

Antigens of these TCRs are unknown. Through 5' RACE with UMI labels, the TRB cDNA libraries were prepared. TCRdb re-called the 5' RACE reads; one entry per CDR3 protein, DNA not given. This sample's table has about 92,000 distinct CDR3 sequences. The material sequenced was naive CXCR3+ CD8+ T cells from blood. The subset: CD45RO-CCR7+CD27+CD95- naive CD8+ T cells expressing CXCR3 (TNR3+). All receptors come from a human donor in good health. Some clones in this sample may be carry-over from other donors' samples.

The rearrangement joins TRBV15 to TRBJ1-4. The V gene's germline CDR1 is LNHNV and CDR2 YYDKDF (reference sequence). The CDR3 runs 13 residues. The CDR3 here is CGVQGATNEKLFF.

This chain uses TRBV4-1 with TRBJ2-7. Germline assignment: CDR1 MGHRA and CDR2 YSYEKL. CDR3 length: 14 residues. This CDR3 reads CASSQNERDYEQYF.

The chain carries TRBV9 and TRBJ2-3; without DNA, the TCRdb call of TRBD2 cannot be checked. The CDR3 is made up of 15 amino acids. CDR1 is SGDLS, CDR2 YYNGEE, per germline. The CDR3 reads CASSVDEGGTDTQYF.

The rearrangement uses TRBV20-1 and TRBJ2-7; no DNA is available, so the TRBD1 call from TCRdb remains unchecked. The germline V gene encodes CDR1 DFQATT and CDR2 SNEGSKA (reference sequence). The CDR3 contains 15 residues. Here the CDR3 reads CSARDTRTGHYEQYF.

V usage is TRBV29-1 and J usage is TRBJ2-4; the D call of TRBD1 rests on TCRdb alone, since no DNA is present to check it. The CDR3 is made up of 14 amino acids. Looked up from germline, CDR1 is SQVTM and CDR2 is ANQGSEA. CDR3: CSVSGRSSGNIQYF.

The genes are TRBV7-9 and TRBJ2-2. Germline values: CDR1 SEHNR, CDR2 FQNEAQ (reference sequence). The CDR3 has 14 amino acids. CDR3 region: CASSVVLMGGELFF.

The J gene is TRBJ2-2, the V gene TRBV23-1; TCRdb outputs TRBD1, but without DNA this stays unchecked. TRBV23-1 carries the ORF label, with uncertain function. CDR3 length: 17 amino acids. CDR3 residues: CASSQSRIRDNTGELFF.

The V and J genes are TRBV5-1 and TRBJ2-5; without DNA, the TCRdb call of TRBD2 cannot be checked. The CDR3 is 14 amino acids. Germline loops: CDR1 SGHRS, CDR2 YFSETQ. CDR3 sequence reads: CASSLEEEQETQYF.